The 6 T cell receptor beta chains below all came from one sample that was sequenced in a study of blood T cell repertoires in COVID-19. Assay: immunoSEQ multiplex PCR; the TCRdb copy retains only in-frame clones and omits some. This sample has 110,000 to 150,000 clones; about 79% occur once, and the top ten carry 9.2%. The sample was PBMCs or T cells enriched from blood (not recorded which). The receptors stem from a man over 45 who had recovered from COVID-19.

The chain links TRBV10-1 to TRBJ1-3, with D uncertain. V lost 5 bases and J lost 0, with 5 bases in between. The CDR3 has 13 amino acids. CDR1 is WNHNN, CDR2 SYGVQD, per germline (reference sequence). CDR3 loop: CASSTASGNTIYF. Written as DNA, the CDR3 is TGCGCCAGCAGTACAGCCTCTGGAAACACCATATATTTT.

The CDR3, as DNA: TGCAGTGCTAGAGATCGGTCACCCCTCCACTTT. It is translated as CSARDRSPLHF. The chain uses TRBV20-1 and TRBJ1-6, with D unresolved. This CDR3 is built from 11 residues. The V end was cut by 0 bases, the J end by 10 bases, with 4 bases between. Germline CDR1 DFQATT, CDR2 SNEGSKA (reference sequence).

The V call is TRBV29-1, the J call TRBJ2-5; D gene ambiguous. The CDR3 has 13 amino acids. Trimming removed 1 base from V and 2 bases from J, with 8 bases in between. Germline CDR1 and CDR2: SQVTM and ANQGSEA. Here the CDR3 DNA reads TGCAGCGTTGAAGTACAGCCTCAAGAGACCCAGTACTTC. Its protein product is CSVEVQPQETQYF.

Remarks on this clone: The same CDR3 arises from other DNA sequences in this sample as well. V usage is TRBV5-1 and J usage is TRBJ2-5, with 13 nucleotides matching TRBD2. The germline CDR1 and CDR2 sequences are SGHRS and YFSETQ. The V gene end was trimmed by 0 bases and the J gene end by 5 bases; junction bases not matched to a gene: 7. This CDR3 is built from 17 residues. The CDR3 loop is CASSLATSGGAGETQYF. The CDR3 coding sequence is TGCGCCAGCAGCTTGGCTACTAGCGGGGGGGCCGGGGAGACCCAGTACTTC.

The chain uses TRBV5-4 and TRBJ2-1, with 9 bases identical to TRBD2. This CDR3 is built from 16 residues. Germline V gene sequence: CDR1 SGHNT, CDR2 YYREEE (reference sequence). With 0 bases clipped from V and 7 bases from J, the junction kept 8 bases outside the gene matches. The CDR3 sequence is CASSLEGGGARNEQFF. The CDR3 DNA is TGTGCCAGCAGCTTGGAGGGCGGGGGGGCCCGGAATGAGCAGTTCTTC.

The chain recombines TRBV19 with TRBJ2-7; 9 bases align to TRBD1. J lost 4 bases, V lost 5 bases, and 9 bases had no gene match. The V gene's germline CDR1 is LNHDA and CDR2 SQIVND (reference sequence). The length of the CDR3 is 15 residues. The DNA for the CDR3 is TGTGCCAGTAGTCCCCCCGGGACAGGGAAATACGAGCAGTACTTC. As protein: CASSPPGTGKYEQYF.